A single sample is the source of the 10 T cell receptor beta chains below, sequenced in a study of CD8+CD57+ T cells in acquired aplastic anemia. Profiles of TCR beta VDJ and CDR3 were generated from a genomic DNA template. TCRdb ran MiXCR on the reads and lists one entry per CDR3 protein. Of some 410,000 distinct CDR3 sequences in the sample, about two thirds were seen once. Input material: sorted CD4+, CD8+, or CD8+CD57+ T cells (not recorded which) from PBMCs. The origin of the receptors is a human donor in good health, serving as a control.

This clonotype appeared many times. The chain combines TRBV3-1 with TRBJ2-7, with D possibly TRBD2 on 6 matching bases. Germline CDR1 is LGHDT and CDR2 is YNNKEL (reference sequence). V was clipped by 1 base and J by 6 bases, with 22 bases between them. This CDR3 comprises 17 residues. The DNA of the CDR3 is TGTGCCAGCAGCCAAGTGGGAATGGGACCCGGGGGTGGCGAGCAGTACTTC. It codes for CASSQVGMGPGGGEQYF.

V usage is TRBV30 and J usage is TRBJ1-5; a weak D match, TRBD1 (5 bases). In germline, CDR1 is GTSNPN, CDR2 SVGIG (reference sequence). The V end lost 0 bases, the J end lost 6 bases, and 12 bases lay between the germline ends. The CDR3 covers 14 residues. This chain's CDR3 is CAWSVRGGGQPQHF. The CDR3 DNA reads TGTGCCTGGAGTGTACGGGGGGGGGGTCAGCCCCAGCATTTT.

The DNA for the CDR3 is TGCGCCAGCAGTGACCCCGACCGGGAGCAGTTCTTC. This codes for CASSDPDREQFF. The chain joins TRBV10-1 to TRBJ2-1; D ambiguous. CDR1 WNHNN and CDR2 SYGVQD come from the germline V gene (reference sequence). The CDR3 has 12 residues. V shed 3 bases and J shed 10 bases, with 10 bases lying between them.

For this clonotype: Since no conserved phenylalanine or tryptophan closes the CDR3, a read error is the likely cause. The DNA is left out, because the CDR3 cannot be placed on it with certainty; the CDR3 is given as TCRdb lists it. The genes are TRBV7-3 and TRBJ1-2; TRBD1, the table's D call, lacks a check against the DNA. The CDR3 is 13 amino acids long, termini counted. CDR1 is SGHTA, CDR2 FQGTGA, per germline. The chain's CDR3 is CASSLGPGTCYTL.

Remarks on this clonotype: The CDR3 does not close with the conserved phenylalanine or tryptophan, likely indicating a read error. This chain uses TRBV7-8 with TRBJ2-7; no clear D. The J call could be wrong; TRBJ2-1 is a better fit for the DNA end. The CDR3 has 14 residues. Germline CDR1 is SGHVS and CDR2 is FQNEAQ. The CDR3: CASSLPLGSNEQFS. DNA for the CDR3: TGTGCCAGCAGCTTACCGCTGGGGTCCAATGAGCAGTTCTCC.

The gene calls are TRBV20-1 and TRBJ2-1, with D perhaps given as TRBD1 or TRBD2 (5 bases each). The CDR3 covers 16 residues. V dropped 0 bases and J dropped 7 bases, with 19 bases sitting between them. Germline values: CDR1 DFQATT, CDR2 SNEGSKA (reference sequence). CDR3 residues: CSARDLRAEGPNEQFF. DNA for the CDR3: TGCAGTGCTAGAGATCTAAGGGCAGAGGGACCAAATGAGCAGTTCTTC.

On this clonotype: Since a much larger clone is just one base distant, this may be a read error. This chain uses TRBV3-1 with TRBJ1-2, with D maybe TRBD1 (5 bases). Germline CDR1 and CDR2: LGHDT and YNNKEL (reference sequence). The length of the CDR3 is 15 residues. In nucleotides, the CDR3 is TGTGCCAGCGGCCAAGGTCCCCAGGGACGGTATGGCTACACCTTC. Translation: CASGQGPQGRYGYTF.

About this clonotype itself: At one end the junction does not follow the germline gene, possibly because of a read error. V and J are TRBV20-1 and TRBJ1-2; D uncertain. From germline, CDR1 is DFQATT and CDR2 SNEGSKA (reference sequence). The CDR3 is 13 amino acids. The CDR3: CSASPGRNYGYAF. The CDR3 coding sequence is TGCAGTGCTAGCCCGGGCAGGAACTATGGCTACGCCTTC.

The V gene is TRBV5-6, the J gene TRBJ1-6; the D is unclear. V lost 0 bases and J lost 6, with 10 bases in between. The V gene's germline CDR1 is SGHDT and CDR2 YYEEEE. This CDR3 comprises 15 residues. CDR3 sequence (DNA): TGTGCCAGCAGCTTGGGAGGACTGCCTAATTCACCCCTCCACTTT. Protein product: CASSLGGLPNSPLHF.

At least ten counts were recorded for this clonotype. The V call is TRBV9, the J call TRBJ1-5; 7 bases match TRBD1. Germline trimming cut 4 bases from V and 6 bases from J; bases unmatched to any gene: 7. This CDR3 comprises 14 residues. Germline V lookup: CDR1 SGDLS, CDR2 YYNGEE. The CDR3 here is CASSSDRTSQPQHF. DNA for the CDR3: TGTGCCAGCAGCTCGGACAGGACTTCTCAGCCCCAGCATTTT.